The 2 T cell receptor beta chains given below trace back to one sample, sequenced in a study of blood T cell repertoires in COVID-19. Data came from immunoSEQ multiplex PCR; TCRdb stores just in-frame clones and leaves some out. The sample shows about 240,000 clones, about 87% of them seen only once. Sequencing input: peripheral blood. Receptor source: a woman between 70 and 85 years old with active or convalescent COVID-19.

This chain uses TRBV5-5 with TRBJ2-2; D remains ambiguous. V was trimmed by 1 base and J by 6 bases, leaving 16 bases between them. This CDR3 has 16 residues. The germline V gene encodes CDR1 SGHKS and CDR2 YYEKEE (reference sequence). The CDR3 spells CASSLKYSSLAGELFF. The CDR3 nucleotides are TGTGCCAGCAGCTTGAAGTACTCGAGTTTGGCCGGGGAGCTGTTTTTT.

The rearrangement links TRBV4-3 to TRBJ1-1; 8 positions agree with TRBD1. The CDR3 loop spans 17 amino acids. J was trimmed by 4 bases and V by 2 bases; bases with no gene match: 12. Germline V lookup: CDR1 LGHNA, CDR2 YSLEER. The CDR3 nucleotides read TGCGCCAGCAGCCAATCCCTATCAGGGGGCCGGGCCACTGAAGCTTTCTTT. This sequence encodes CASSQSLSGGRATEAFF.